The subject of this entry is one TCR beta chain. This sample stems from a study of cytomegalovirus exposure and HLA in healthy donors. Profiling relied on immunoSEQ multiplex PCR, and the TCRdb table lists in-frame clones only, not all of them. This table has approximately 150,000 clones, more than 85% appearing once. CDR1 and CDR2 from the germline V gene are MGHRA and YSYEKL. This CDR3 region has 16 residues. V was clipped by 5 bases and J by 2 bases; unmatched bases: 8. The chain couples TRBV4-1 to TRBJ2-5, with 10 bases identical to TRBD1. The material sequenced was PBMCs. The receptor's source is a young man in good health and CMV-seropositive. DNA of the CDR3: TGCGCCAGCAGCTACACCGGGACAGGGGTACAAGAGACCCAGTACTTC. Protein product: CASSYTGTGVQETQYF.